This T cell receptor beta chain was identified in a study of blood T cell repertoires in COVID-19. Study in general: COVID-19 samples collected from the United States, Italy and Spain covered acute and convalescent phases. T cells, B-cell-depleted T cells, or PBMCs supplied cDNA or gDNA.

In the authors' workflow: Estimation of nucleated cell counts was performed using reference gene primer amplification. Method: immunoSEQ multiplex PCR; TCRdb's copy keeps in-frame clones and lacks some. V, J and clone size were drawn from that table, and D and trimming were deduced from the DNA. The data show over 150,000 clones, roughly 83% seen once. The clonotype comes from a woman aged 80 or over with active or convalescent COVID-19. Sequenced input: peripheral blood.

The CDR3 DNA reads TGTGCCAGCAGTTCCCGGACAGGGGGGACCGGGGAGCTGTTTTTT. This sequence encodes CASSSRTGGTGELFF. The V call is TRBV27, the J call TRBJ2-2, with 10 bases aligning to TRBD1. This CDR3 region has 15 residues. Germline V gene lookup returns CDR1 MNHEY and CDR2 SMNVEV (reference sequence). V shed 4 bases and J 5 bases; nucleotides not matched to a gene: 4.